The 26 T cell receptor beta chains below were found in one sample sequenced in a study of T-cell memory formation after mild COVID-19 (dated by TCRdb to about 2021). The library came from 5' RACE. Sequencer: Illumina NovaSeq 6000. TCRdb redid the processing of the public reads, applying fastp at Q25 and MiXCR, and retained in-frame beta chains. Each record represents a unique CDR3 protein, reported with the most common genes and DNA among its rows. For this sample the table gives just over 350,000 distinct CDR3 sequences, of which around 15% were detected only once. Around 22% of the sample lies in the top ten. Sample: PBMCs or a T cell subset sorted from them (not recorded which). All receptors derive from a man aged 18 to 29 who had mild COVID-19 (a few samples of this study predate the infection). The sample titles of this study are shuffled in the database, so cell type and time point are left out; the donor was told from shared clones.

This clonotype came up a few times. The chain's CDR3 is CASSSPLTANTGELFF. DNA of the CDR3: TGCGCCAGCAGCTCCCCGCTAACTGCGAACACCGGGGAGCTGTTTTTT. The chain links TRBV5-1 to TRBJ2-2; D not resolved. The CDR3 has 16 amino acids. The germline V gene encodes CDR1 SGHRS and CDR2 YFSETQ. Trimming shortened V by 3 bases and J by 0 bases, and 12 bases separated the two germline ends. The entire variable domain, with the rest obtained from reference TRBV5-1 and TRBJ2-2, is as follows: KAGVTQTPRYLIKTRGQQVTLSCSPISGHRSVSWYQQTPGQGLQFLFEYFSETQRNKGNFPGRFSGRQFSNSRSEMNVSTLELGDSALYLCASSSPLTANTGELFFGEGSRLTVL.

This clonotype occurred a few times. V usage is TRBV7-2 and J usage is TRBJ1-1, with D perhaps TRBD1 (5 bases). Per the germline V gene, CDR1 is SGHTA and CDR2 is FQGNSA. V lost 5 bases to trimming and J lost 10 bases, with 26 bases between them. The CDR3 runs to 16 residues. CDR3 residues: CASSQGRLRDSVLAFF. CDR3 in DNA: TGTGCCAGCAGCCAAGGACGGCTCAGGGATAGTGTACTAGCTTTCTTT.

This clonotype was observed a few times. The chain employs TRBV7-9 and TRBJ1-6, with D hard to call. The germline V gene encodes CDR1 SEHNR and CDR2 FQNEAQ (reference sequence). V was pared by 3 bases and J by 14 bases, with 14 bases between. CDR3 length equals 13 residues. CDR3 DNA sequence: TGTGCCAGCAGCTTGGACCCCCGGAGAACCCTCCACTTT. It codes for CASSLDPRRTLHF.

The rearrangement uses TRBV19 and TRBJ1-2; D is undetermined. Trimming cost V 7 bases and J 3 bases, with 12 bases left between them. Germline V CDR1 and CDR2: LNHDA, SQIVND (reference sequence). This CDR3 spans 13 amino acids. CDR3 nucleotides: TGTGCCAGTACCTTCGGCGGATACTATGGCTACACCTTC. Its protein product is CASTFGGYYGYTF.

The V call is TRBV3-1, the J call TRBJ1-5, with unresolved D. In germline, CDR1 is LGHDT, CDR2 YNNKEL (reference sequence). The CDR3 has 14 residues. With 0 bases removed from V and 4 bases from J, the gap between germline ends came to 7 bases. The CDR3: CASSQDSVNQPQHF. CDR3 coding DNA: TGTGCCAGCAGCCAAGATTCGGTGAATCAGCCCCAGCATTTT.

This clonotype occurred a few times. The chain uses TRBV27 and TRBJ2-7, with TRBD1 matching 11 bases. The CDR3 sequence is 15 residues long. The germline CDR1 and CDR2 sequences are MNHEY and SMNVEV (reference sequence). The V and J ends lost 4 bases and 12 bases, in that order; junction bases with no gene match: 14. Written as DNA, the CDR3 is TGTGCCAGCAGTTCCAGGACAGGGGGCCTCCCTCAAACGTACGTC. It translates to CASSSRTGGLPQTYV.

The chain links TRBV2 to TRBJ2-3, with D possibly matching TRBD2 (7 bases). The V gene lost 8 bases and the J gene lost 2 bases, with 14 bases spanning the gap. The CDR3 runs 14 residues. Per germline, CDR1 SNHLY and CDR2 FYNNEI. CDR3 in DNA: TGTGCCAGCGGCGGCGGGGGCCCCACAGATACGCAGTATTTT. Its protein is CASGGGGPTDTQYF.

This clonotype was seen ten or more times. The CDR3 loop reads CASSSLKGLAGNTDTQYF. The DNA for the CDR3 is TGTGCCAGCAGTTCACTAAAAGGACTAGCGGGGAACACAGATACGCAGTATTTT. The V and J genes are TRBV7-2 and TRBJ2-3; TRBD2 agrees at 12 bases. The J segment lost 2 bases and the V segment lost 6 bases, leaving 12 bases of the junction unmatched. CDR3 length equals 18 residues. CDR1 is SGHTA, CDR2 FQGNSA, per germline. The full variable domain, completed using reference TRBV7-2 and TRBJ2-3, is GAGVSQSPSNKVTEKGKDVELRCDPISGHTALYWYRQSLGQGLEFLIYFQGNSAPDKSGLPSDRFSAERTGGSVSTLTIQRTQQEDSAVYLCASSSLKGLAGNTDTQYFGPGTRLTVL.

This chain uses TRBV7-9 with TRBJ1-1; a possible D gene is TRBD1 (5 bases). Germline CDR1 is SEHNR and CDR2 is FQNEAQ (reference sequence). There are 13 residues in the CDR3. V was trimmed by 4 bases and J by 6 bases, leaving 12 bases between them. The CDR3 is CASSSGGAPEAFF. The CDR3 nucleotides read TGTGCCAGCAGCTCAGGCGGGGCCCCTGAAGCTTTCTTT.

This clonotype has a handful of counts. The chain employs TRBV24-1 and TRBJ2-3; D is undetermined. CDR1 and CDR2 (germline): KGHDR, SFDVKD. The CDR3 length is 13 residues. V lost 3 bases and J 6 bases, leaving 9 bases between the germline ends. CDR3 in amino acids: CATSDPPADTQYF. The CDR3 coding sequence is TGTGCCACCAGTGATCCCCCAGCGGATACGCAGTATTTT.

This chain joins TRBV4-1 and TRBJ2-1; 11 bases line up with TRBD2. This CDR3 has 19 amino acids. The J segment lost 2 bases and the V segment lost 0 bases, leaving 9 bases of the junction unmatched. Germline CDR1 reads MGHRA; CDR2 reads YSYEKL. The CDR3, as DNA: TGCGCCAGCAGCCAAGATTTGCTAGCGGGGGGCAGCCCCTACAATGAGCAGTTCTTC. Its protein is CASSQDLLAGGSPYNEQFF.

The chain carries TRBV5-5 and TRBJ1-1; 7 bases match TRBD1. Germline V CDR1 and CDR2: SGHKS, YYEKEE (reference sequence). Trimming at V came to 3 bases and at J to 10 bases, leaving 12 bases not matched to a gene. This CDR3 is 14 amino acids long. Here the CDR3 DNA reads TGTGCCAGCAGCTCTCAGACAGGGAGGAAGGGAGCTTTCTTT. Amino acid sequence: CASSSQTGRKGAFF.

The table lists this clonotype with a few counts. The rearrangement joins TRBV12-3 or TRBV12-4 to TRBJ2-1, with D possibly being TRBD2 (5 bases). This CDR3 is 18 amino acids long. V gave up 0 bases and J gave up 2 bases, with 17 bases separating them. DNA for the CDR3: TGTGCCAGCAGTTTAGCCGCTAGCCCAGCCCATCCCTACAATGAGCAGTTCTTC. This codes for CASSLAASPAHPYNEQFF.

This clonotype was seen a few times. The chain joins TRBV5-1 to TRBJ1-1; maybe TRBD1 (6 bases). The length of the CDR3 is 14 residues. V lost 4 bases, J lost 1 base, and 11 bases lay in between. From germline, CDR1 is SGHRS and CDR2 YFSETQ. CDR3 protein: CASSALDRNTEAFF. CDR3 in DNA: TGCGCCAGCAGCGCTCTGGACAGGAACACTGAAGCTTTCTTT.

V is TRBV14 and J is TRBJ2-2; D is possibly TRBD1 (7 bases). V lost 3 bases and J lost 5, with 16 bases in between. The CDR3 has 16 residues. Germline V CDR1 and CDR2: SGHDN, FVKESK. DNA of the CDR3: TGTGCCAGCAGCCATCTCAGGGGGGTTAGGACCGGGGAGCTGTTTTTT. The encoded protein is CASSHLRGVRTGELFF.

J is TRBJ2-2 and V is TRBV11-1, with D perhaps TRBD1 or TRBD2 (7 bases each). Germline assignment: CDR1 SGHAT and CDR2 FQDESV (reference sequence). Trimming stripped 7 bases from V and 8 bases from J, with 17 bases between. CDR3 length: 14 amino acids. CDR3 in DNA: TGTGCCAGCATTGACAGGGAGGGCGTGGGGGAGCTGTTTTTT. Its translation is CASIDREGVGELFF.

This clonotype was observed a few times. J is TRBJ2-1 and V is TRBV7-3; a weak D match, TRBD1 (5 bases). The CDR3 consists of 13 residues. Trimming cost V 5 bases and J 9 bases, with 14 bases left between them. Germline assignment: CDR1 SGHTA and CDR2 FQGTGA. The CDR3 bases are TGTGCCAGCAGCCCTGGGGCAGTTGGTGAGCAGTTCTTC. Residues: CASSPGAVGEQFF.

This clonotype has only a few counts. The chain uses TRBV6-5 and TRBJ2-7; D not resolved. The CDR3 sequence is 13 residues long. Per germline, CDR1 MNHEY and CDR2 SVGAGI. Trimming left V 7 bases short and J 0 bases short, with 10 bases between. The CDR3 loop is CASTPRSSYEQYF. CDR3 bases: TGTGCCAGCACCCCCCGGAGCTCCTACGAGCAGTACTTC.

The chain recombines TRBV12-3 or TRBV12-4 with TRBJ1-2; D is unresolved. V was trimmed by 6 bases and J by 4 bases, leaving 21 bases between them. The CDR3 is made up of 16 amino acids. Written as DNA, the CDR3 is TGTGCCAGCAGGGGGATCGGAATCTTTACCCCCTATGGCTACACCTTC. Translation gives CASRGIGIFTPYGYTF.

This clonotype has just a few counts. This rearrangement joins TRBV27 to TRBJ1-4; the D is unclear. Trimming took off 5 bases at V and 5 bases at J, with 12 bases between the two ends. CDR3 length: 14 amino acids. Germline-derived CDR1 and CDR2 are MNHEY and SMNVEV (reference sequence). The DNA for the CDR3 is TGTGCCAGCAGTGACACAGTGATGAATGAAAAACTGTTTTTT. It is translated as CASSDTVMNEKLFF. Supplemented by reference TRBV27 and TRBJ1-4, the full variable domain reads EAQVTQNPRYLITVTGKKLTVTCSQNMNHEYMSWYRQDPGLGLRQIYYSMNVEVTDKGDVPEGYKVSRKEKRNFPLILESPSPNQTSLYFCASSDTVMNEKLFFGSGTQLSVL.

This chain uses TRBV9 with TRBJ2-2; D is possibly TRBD2 (6 bases). The CDR3 has 16 amino acids. Germline V gene sequence: CDR1 SGDLS, CDR2 YYNGEE. Trimming shortened V by 0 bases and J by 5 bases, and 14 bases separated the two germline ends. CDR3 protein: CASSVGVEGWTGELFF. In DNA form, the CDR3 reads TGTGCCAGCAGCGTAGGGGTGGAGGGGTGGACCGGGGAGCTGTTTTTT.

This clonotype was seen only a few times. The chain uses TRBV3-1 and TRBJ2-3; 14 positions agree with TRBD2. CDR1 is LGHDT and CDR2 is YNNKEL in the germline V gene (reference sequence). The CDR3 spans 15 residues. V lost 6 bases, J lost 7 bases, and 6 bases stayed unmatched. CDR3 amino acids: CASSQGTSGGHTQYF. The CDR3 bases are TGTGCCAGCAGTCAGGGGACTAGCGGGGGCCATACGCAGTATTTT.

This chain connects TRBV7-2 to TRBJ1-5; no clear D gene. V lost 5 bases, J lost 1 base, and 9 bases lay in between. This CDR3 region has 14 residues. The germline CDR1 and CDR2 sequences are SGHTA and FQGNSA. CDR3 nucleotides: TGTGCCAGCAGCCCACAAGAGAGCAATCAGCCCCAGCATTTT. Translation gives CASSPQESNQPQHF.

The gene calls are TRBV24-1 and TRBJ2-3; no definite D call. V lost 4 bases and J lost 6, with 13 bases in between. Germline values: CDR1 KGHDR, CDR2 SFDVKD. This CDR3 region has 14 residues. In DNA form, the CDR3 reads TGTGCCACCAGTGAGCCCCCTTTATGGGATACGCAGTATTTT. It yields the protein CATSEPPLWDTQYF.

This clonotype was counted a few times. The rearrangement uses TRBV11-2 and TRBJ2-3; 10 bases fit TRBD2. Germline V gives CDR1 SGHAT, CDR2 FQNNGV. V trimming: 5 bases; J trimming: 0 bases; junction bases outside the gene matches: 5. The CDR3 loop spans 16 amino acids. The CDR3 coding sequence is TGTGCCAGCAGCATTCGAGCGGGGGGGAGCACAGATACGCAGTATTTT. Its protein product is CASSIRAGGSTDTQYF.

The V call is TRBV7-2, the J call TRBJ2-2; 9 bases are shared with TRBD1. V was pared by 8 bases and J by 7 bases, with 8 bases of the junction left unmatched. Germline V CDR1 and CDR2: SGHTA, FQGNSA. This CDR3 region has 14 residues. CDR3 DNA sequence: TGTGCCAGCCAGGACAGGGGCTACGTCGGGGAGCTGTTTTTT. Translating gives CASQDRGYVGELFF.